This T cell receptor (beta chain) was identified in a study of early T cells in non-severe SARS-CoV-2 infection. Study background: Bulk RNA isolated from unsorted whole blood underwent sequencing; chains were not paired. Study observations and caveats: Missing private and CD4 specificities, VDJdb matching favored anti-spike CD8 responses.

The table lists this clonotype with a few counts. Its antigen is unknown. The library protocol tagged individual cDNA molecules with unique molecular identifiers. TCRdb redid the calling of the 5' RACE reads with MiXCR, one entry per CDR3 protein. The repertoire holds around 58,000 distinct CDR3 sequences, with roughly 8% as singletons. The V gene's germline CDR1 is SNHLY and CDR2 FYNNEI. V was cut by 6 bases and J by 9 bases, with 9 bases left in between. The CDR3 has 10 amino acids. The source is an adult who was a healthcare worker with PCR-confirmed SARS-CoV-2 infection or an uninfected control (not recorded which). This chain connects TRBV2 to TRBJ2-7; D remains unclear. Sample: whole blood, taken at baseline. The DNA of the CDR3 is TGTGCCAGCAGCCCGCTCGGGCAGTACTTC. It is translated as CASSPLGQYF.